What follows are 26 T cell receptor beta chains derived from one specimen sequenced in a study of blood T cell repertoires in COVID-19. Profiling relied on immunoSEQ multiplex PCR, and the TCRdb table lists in-frame clones only, not all of them. The sample includes roughly 150,000 clones, 75% to 90% of them seen just once. Sequenced: PBMCs or T cells enriched from blood (not recorded which). The source of these receptors is a woman aged 60-75 years who had recovered from COVID-19.

The genes are TRBV3-1 (or the pseudogene TRBV3-2) and TRBJ2-7; 11 bases are shared with TRBD2. V gave up 2 bases and J gave up 0 bases; unmatched junction bases: 9. This CDR3 has 18 amino acids. CDR1 and CDR2 (germline): LGHDT, YNNKEL (reference sequence). CDR3: CASSQLPSGGLSSYEQYF. The CDR3 DNA is TGTGCCAGCAGCCAATTACCTAGCGGGGGGTTAAGCTCCTACGAGCAGTACTTC.

The chain couples TRBV24-1 to TRBJ2-5, with 8 bases fitting TRBD1. CDR1 is KGHDR, CDR2 SFDVKD, per germline. CDR3 size: 16 residues. Trimming cost V 5 bases and J 5 bases; bases outside gene matches: 12. The CDR3 is CATSVYGQGETETQYF. CDR3 nucleotide sequence: TGTGCCACCAGTGTATACGGACAGGGTGAAACGGAGACCCAGTACTTC.

The V and J genes are TRBV7-2 and TRBJ2-5, with 9 bases identical to TRBD1. The CDR3 covers 13 residues. Per germline, CDR1 SGHTA and CDR2 FQGNSA. J gave up 5 bases and V 5 bases, and 3 bases lay outside the gene matches. The CDR3 nucleotides read TGTGCCAGCAGCGGGACAGGGACGGAGACCCAGTACTTC. It yields the protein CASSGTGTETQYF.

The chain is built from TRBV7-2 and TRBJ2-2, with a weak D call TRBD1 (6 bases). CDR1 SGHTA and CDR2 FQGNSA come from the germline V gene. V lost 3 bases and J lost 2, with 10 bases in between. The CDR3 is made up of 15 amino acids. CDR3 DNA sequence: TGTGCCAGCAGCTTCGGCAGGGGTAACACCGGGGAGCTGTTTTTT. This gives the protein CASSFGRGNTGELFF. Full variable domain (missing parts from reference TRBV7-2 and TRBJ2-2): GAGVSQSPSNKVTEKGKDVELRCDPISGHTALYWYRQSLGQGLEFLIYFQGNSAPDKSGLPSDRFSAERTGGSVSTLTIQRTQQEDSAVYLCASSFGRGNTGELFFGEGSRLTVL.

This chain connects TRBV4-2 to TRBJ1-2; 9 nucleotides match TRBD1. The CDR3 runs 16 residues. Germline CDR1 LGHNA, CDR2 YNFKEQ. V dropped 4 bases and J dropped 8; count of bases not matched to a gene: 14. CDR3 sequence reads: CASSRGSGQGPLGYTF. The CDR3 DNA sequence: TGTGCCAGCAGCCGGGGGTCGGGACAGGGACCTTTAGGCTACACCTTC.

The J gene is TRBJ2-2, the V gene TRBV5-1; 13 nucleotides line up with TRBD2. The CDR3 has 18 residues. Unmatched junction bases numbered 9, after V lost 3 bases and J lost 4 bases. The germline V gene encodes CDR1 SGHRS and CDR2 YFSETQ. The CDR3 DNA follows: TGCGCCAGCAGCTCACCGGGACTAGCGGGGTATGGCACCGGGGAGCTGTTTTTT. It encodes CASSSPGLAGYGTGELFF. Full variable domain (remainder filled in from reference TRBV5-1 and TRBJ2-2): KAGVTQTPRYLIKTRGQQVTLSCSPISGHRSVSWYQQTPGQGLQFLFEYFSETQRNKGNFPGRFSGRQFSNSRSEMNVSTLELGDSALYLCASSSPGLAGYGTGELFFGEGSRLTVL.

This chain uses TRBV24-1 with TRBJ1-1, with 8 bases fitting TRBD1. V gave up 1 base and J gave up 5 bases; unmatched junction bases: 5. The CDR3 has 15 amino acids. Germline V CDR1 and CDR2: KGHDR, SFDVKD. The CDR3 bases are TGTGCCACCAGTGATTTATACAGGGGGAGAACTGAAGCTTTCTTT. Translated: CATSDLYRGRTEAFF.

The chain uses TRBV19 and TRBJ1-3, with TRBD1 identical over 7 bases. V lost 5 bases and J lost 8; bases outside the gene matches: 21. The CDR3 consists of 18 residues. CDR1 is LNHDA, CDR2 SQIVND, per germline (reference sequence). The CDR3 is CASSGPSGRGPASDTIYF. For the CDR3, the DNA is TGTGCCAGTAGTGGCCCCTCGGGTAGGGGGCCTGCTTCGGACACCATATATTTT.

To note about this clone: The same CDR3 arises from other DNA sequences in this sample as well. The chain joins TRBV15 to TRBJ1-2; D is unclear. In germline, CDR1 is LNHNV, CDR2 YYDKDF (reference sequence). CDR3 length: 13 amino acids. Trimming shortened V by 0 bases and J by 5 bases, and 7 bases separated the two germline ends. Here the CDR3 reads CATSRDPGYGYTF. The CDR3, as DNA: TGTGCCACCAGCAGAGATCCGGGATATGGCTACACCTTC.

The chain is built from TRBV30 and TRBJ2-1, with D maybe TRBD2 (6 bases). Between the trimmed V and J ends, which lost 4 bases and 9 bases, there was a span of 10 bases. The CDR3 is 11 residues long. Per germline, CDR1 GTSNPN and CDR2 SVGIG (reference sequence). The CDR3 region is CAWTEGGEQFF. CDR3 coding DNA: TGTGCCTGGACGGAGGGCGGTGAGCAGTTCTTC.

V is TRBV12-3 or TRBV12-4 and J is TRBJ2-1; no definite D call. V lost 7 bases and J 4 bases, leaving 5 bases between the germline ends. CDR3 length: 11 amino acids. CDR3 sequence reads: CASTRYNEQFF. CDR3 coding DNA: TGTGCCAGCACCAGATACAATGAGCAGTTCTTC.

The chain uses TRBV2 and TRBJ2-7; D unresolved. Germline V gene lookup returns CDR1 SNHLY and CDR2 FYNNEI. The CDR3 is made up of 14 amino acids. V was shortened by 6 bases and J by 0 bases, with 12 bases between the two germline ends. The CDR3 bases are TGTGCCAGCAGATTCGAACAAAGCTCCTACGAGCAGTACTTC. Translation gives CASRFEQSSYEQYF.

This clone was picked up one time. The rearrangement joins TRBV20-1 to TRBJ1-1; D unresolved. The V gene lost 3 bases and the J gene lost 6 bases, with 8 bases spanning the gap. From germline, CDR1 is DFQATT and CDR2 SNEGSKA (reference sequence). There are 11 residues in the CDR3. The CDR3 DNA sequence: TGCAGTGCTAGGACCACAGCTGAAGCTTTCTTT. Amino acids: CSARTTAEAFF.

The chain carries TRBV7-8 and TRBJ2-1; 7 bases agree with TRBD1. The trim removed 2 bases at V and 4 bases at J, leaving 5 bases unmatched. There are 15 residues in the CDR3. Germline assignment: CDR1 SGHVS and CDR2 FQNEAQ. The CDR3 DNA reads as TGTGCCAGCAGCTTACGAGACAGGGTATACAATGAGCAGTTCTTC. Translating gives CASSLRDRVYNEQFF.

This clone appeared once. This sequence joins TRBV5-1 and TRBJ1-5; D is ambiguous. Trimming took 3 bases from V and 6 from J, leaving 16 bases between them. The CDR3 totals 15 residues. Germline assignment: CDR1 SGHRS and CDR2 YFSETQ. The CDR3 coding sequence is TGCGCCAGCAGCTCGAGACCCGGGAGCGGTCAGCCCCAGCATTTT. Encoded protein: CASSSRPGSGQPQHF. The full variable domain, its missing parts supplied by reference TRBV5-1 and TRBJ1-5, is KAGVTQTPRYLIKTRGQQVTLSCSPISGHRSVSWYQQTPGQGLQFLFEYFSETQRNKGNFPGRFSGRQFSNSRSEMNVSTLELGDSALYLCASSSRPGSGQPQHFGDGTRLSIL.

Points on this clone: This sample also contains other DNA sequences that code for the same CDR3. The chain recombines TRBV6-5 with TRBJ1-1; D remains ambiguous. Looked up from germline, CDR1 is MNHEY and CDR2 is SVGAGI. This CDR3 comprises 14 residues. The ends were cut back, 0 bases at V and 4 bases at J, with 9 bases in the middle. The CDR3 bases are TGTGCCAGCAGTTACTCGAGGGTGGGCACTGAAGCTTTCTTT. Residues: CASSYSRVGTEAFF.

The gene calls are TRBV18 and TRBJ2-7; 8 positions match TRBD1. The junction had 4 bases not matched to a gene; V was cut back by 6 bases and J by 3 bases. This CDR3 has 13 amino acids. CDR1 and CDR2 (germline): KGHSH, LQKENI. CDR3 protein: CASSGQGFYEQYF. The CDR3 DNA sequence: TGTGCCAGCTCCGGACAGGGTTTCTACGAGCAGTACTTC.

The rearrangement joins TRBV5-4 to TRBJ2-1; maybe TRBD1 (6 bases). Trimming left V 4 bases short and J 0 bases short, with 14 bases between. The V gene's germline CDR1 is SGHNT and CDR2 YYREEE (reference sequence). This CDR3 is 16 amino acids long. The CDR3 DNA follows: TGTGCCAGCAGCGACCCCCAAGGGGGCTCCTACAATGAGCAGTTCTTC. Its protein product is CASSDPQGGSYNEQFF.

This chain links TRBV5-1 with TRBJ2-3; the D is unclear. Germline values: CDR1 SGHRS, CDR2 YFSETQ. V lost 0 bases and J 3 bases, leaving 8 bases between the germline ends. The CDR3 extends over 14 amino acids. The CDR3 DNA follows: TGCGCCAGCAGCTTGGCCACACCTACAGATACGCAGTATTTT. This encodes CASSLATPTDTQYF.

V usage is TRBV7-8 and J usage is TRBJ2-7, with 8 bases lining up with TRBD1. Germline CDR1 reads SGHVS; CDR2 reads FQNEAQ. The CDR3 length is 15 residues. The V and J ends lost 4 bases and 7 bases, in that order; junction bases with no gene match: 12. The DNA of the CDR3 is TGTGCCAGCAGCTCCACAGGGGGAGGTGAGAAAGAGCAGTACTTC. This codes for CASSSTGGGEKEQYF.

The V and J genes are TRBV19 and TRBJ1-6; D gene ambiguous. Germline lookup yields CDR1 LNHDA and CDR2 SQIVND (reference sequence). The CDR3 runs to 15 residues. V was shortened by 7 bases and J by 8 bases, with 18 bases between the two germline ends. CDR3 nucleotides: TGTGCCAGTACTCCGACATACCTGCCCGATTCACCCCTCCACTTT. The encoded protein is CASTPTYLPDSPLHF.

The J gene is TRBJ1-1, the V gene TRBV18; D remains unclear. Germline V gene data show CDR1 as KGHSH and CDR2 as LQKENI. V was trimmed by 4 bases and J by 5 bases, leaving 17 bases between them. The CDR3 is 15 amino acids. In nucleotides, the CDR3 is TGTGCCAGCTCACTGTCAAGGCCGGGATATACTGAAGCTTTCTTT. Protein: CASSLSRPGYTEAFF. Filled out from reference TRBV18 and TRBJ1-1, the complete variable domain reads NAGVMQNPRHLVRRRGQEARLRCSPMKGHSHVYWYRQLPEEGLKFMVYLQKENIIDESGMPKERFSAEFPKEGPSILRIQQVVRGDSAAYFCASSLSRPGYTEAFFGQGTRLTVV.

V and J are TRBV6-5 and TRBJ1-1; D not resolved. V was shortened by 5 bases and J by 3 bases, with 13 bases between the two germline ends. CDR1 and CDR2 (germline): MNHEY, SVGAGI. The CDR3 sequence is 14 residues long. The CDR3: CASSIADGDTEAFF. The CDR3 nucleotides read TGTGCCAGCAGTATAGCCGACGGAGACACTGAAGCTTTCTTT.

The CDR3 protein is CASSPKLYATNEKLFF. The CDR3 DNA reads TGTGCCAGCAGCCCGAAACTATATGCAACTAATGAAAAACTGTTTTTT. The chain recombines TRBV9 with TRBJ1-4; D not resolved. The length of the CDR3 is 16 residues. Trimming removed 4 bases from V and 0 bases from J, with 13 bases in between. Looked up from germline, CDR1 is SGDLS and CDR2 is YYNGEE.

This sequence joins TRBV24-1 and TRBJ2-2, with TRBD1 as a possible D gene (5 bases). The V end was cut by 4 bases, the J end by 4 bases, with 9 bases between. The CDR3 runs to 14 residues. CDR1 and CDR2 from the germline V gene are KGHDR and SFDVKD. CDR3: CATSDPGSTGELFF. The CDR3 DNA reads as TGTGCCACCAGTGACCCAGGGTCCACCGGGGAGCTGTTTTTT.

This rearrangement joins TRBV19 to TRBJ1-5; no firm D call. V was clipped by 10 bases and J by 1 base, with 14 bases between them. Germline loops: CDR1 LNHDA, CDR2 SQIVND (reference sequence). CDR3 size: 14 residues. CDR3 nucleotides: TGTGCCACCCGCCGGAGCGGGAGCAATCAGCCCCAGCATTTT. Translated: CATRRSGSNQPQHF.